This T cell receptor beta chain was sequenced for a study of T cells in Graves' hyperthyroidism and ophthalmopathy. General observations from the study: Within blood appeared most thyroid clonotypes that had expanded above 0.001.

This CDR3 contains 18 residues. V lost 0 bases, J lost 6 bases, and 12 bases stayed unmatched. Germline CDR1 and CDR2: DFQATT and SNEGSKA (reference sequence). Among the patients, aged 18 to 65, hyperthyroidism was newly diagnosed and had lasted under 2 months. The study left out patients who had uncontrolled infection, other autoimmune disease, pregnancy or lactation. The investigators amplified TCR beta CDR3 regions from RNA transcripts. First-round RT-PCR targeting the TCR CDR3 was performed with the HTBI primer set. Using its own MiXCR run on the multiplex PCR reads, TCRdb lists one record per CDR3 protein. Here the sample spans 300,000 to 450,000 distinct CDR3 sequences, roughly 14% being singletons. In the case of this clonotype: What it binds is not known.

The TCR was taken from a woman aged 18 to 35 with Graves' hyperthyroidism that later progressed to Graves' ophthalmopathy. This chain uses TRBV20-1 with TRBJ2-2, with TRBD2 matching 11 bases. Sequences were obtained from blood. Here the CDR3 reads CSARDTTSGSFFPGELFF. CDR3 DNA: TGCAGTGCTAGAGATACAACTAGCGGGAGTTTCTTCCCCGGGGAGCTGTTTTTT.